The 9 T cell receptor beta chains given below trace back to one sample, sequenced in a study of blood T cell repertoires in COVID-19. Some clones are missing from TCRdb's copy, which holds only in-frame ones; the method was immunoSEQ multiplex PCR. The repertoire holds a few hundred thousand clones, about 90% seen once, with roughly 2.9% in the top ten. The sample taken for sequencing was peripheral blood. These receptors all come from a woman in her twenties or thirties with COVID-19, enrolled during active disease.

This clone was detected only a few times. The CDR3 reads CASSYGRGNEKLFF. The CDR3 DNA reads as TGTGCCAGCAGCTACGGACGGGGGAATGAAAAACTGTTTTTT. The V gene is TRBV7-2, the J gene TRBJ1-4, with D perhaps TRBD1 (5 bases). Trimming cost V 4 bases and J 5 bases, with 11 bases left between them. From germline, CDR1 is SGHTA and CDR2 FQGNSA. CDR3 length: 14 residues.

The chain combines TRBV5-4 with TRBJ2-7; D perhaps matches TRBD1 (6 bases). The CDR3 consists of 14 residues. V lost 0 bases to trimming and J lost 2 bases, with 9 bases between them. Per the germline V gene, CDR1 is SGHNT and CDR2 is YYREEE (reference sequence). CDR3 nucleotide sequence: TGTGCCAGCAGCTTGGGGACAGAGGCCTACGAGCAGTACTTC. Protein product: CASSLGTEAYEQYF.

The V and J genes are TRBV19 and TRBJ1-1, with a possible D match to TRBD1 (5 bases). Trimming pared 3 bases from V and 5 bases from J, leaving 10 bases between. From germline, CDR1 is LNHDA and CDR2 SQIVND (reference sequence). CDR3 size: 13 residues. The CDR3 DNA follows: TGTGCCAGTAGTATCCGGGGGGGAACTGAAGCTTTCTTT. Amino acid sequence: CASSIRGGTEAFF.

CDR3: CASSPSGSTGDEQYF. For the CDR3, the DNA is TGTGCCAGCAGCCCCAGCGGGAGTACCGGAGACGAGCAGTACTTC. The V and J genes are TRBV28 and TRBJ2-7; TRBD2 agrees at 8 bases. This CDR3 is built from 15 residues. With 6 bases clipped from V and 5 bases from J, the junction kept 12 bases outside the gene matches. The V gene's germline CDR1 is MDHEN and CDR2 SYDVKM.

The chain couples TRBV19 to TRBJ1-3; weak D call: TRBD1 (5 bases). The germline V and J ends were trimmed by 6 bases and 6 bases, with 18 bases remaining between them. The CDR3 is made up of 15 amino acids. The germline V gene encodes CDR1 LNHDA and CDR2 SQIVND (reference sequence). The CDR3 coding sequence is TGTGCCAGTAGGAGCCCGGACACATCACTAAACACCATATATTTT. This translates into CASRSPDTSLNTIYF. Filled out from reference TRBV19 and TRBJ1-3, the complete variable domain reads DGGITQSPKYLFRKEGQNVTLSCEQNLNHDAMYWYRQDPGQGLRLIYYSQIVNDFQKGDIAEGYSVSREKKESFPLTVTSAQKNPTAFYLCASRSPDTSLNTIYFGEGSWLTVV.

This clone was observed once. The V gene is TRBV28, the J gene TRBJ2-7; 7 bases agree with TRBD1. Germline assignment: CDR1 MDHEN and CDR2 SYDVKM. Trimming at V came to 4 bases and at J to 4 bases, leaving 13 bases not matched to a gene. The CDR3 runs to 16 residues. The CDR3 bases are TGTGCCAGCAGTTCTCAGGGGGATGGGGCTTCATACGAGCAGTACTTC. Its protein product is CASSSQGDGASYEQYF.

The rearrangement links TRBV15 to TRBJ1-2; 8 nucleotides agree with TRBD1. In germline, CDR1 is LNHNV, CDR2 YYDKDF (reference sequence). This CDR3 has 14 amino acids. V was clipped by 5 bases and J by 1 base; unmatched bases: 3. The CDR3 coding sequence is TGTGCCACCAGCCGGGACAGGTTTAACTATGGCTACACCTTC. The encoded protein is CATSRDRFNYGYTF.

The gene calls are TRBV11-2 and TRBJ1-2; no firm D call. The CDR3 length is 15 residues. CDR1 SGHAT and CDR2 FQNNGV come from the germline V gene. Trimming removed 1 base at V and 3 bases at J, with 12 bases between. The CDR3 loop reads CASSLVRARDYGYTF. CDR3 sequence (DNA): TGTGCCAGCAGCTTAGTGCGCGCACGAGACTATGGCTACACCTTC. The full variable domain, completed using reference TRBV11-2 and TRBJ1-2, is EAGVAQSPRYKIIEKRQSVAFWCNPISGHATLYWYQQILGQGPKLLIQFQNNGVVDDSQLPKDRFSAERLKGVDSTLKIQPAKLEDSAVYLCASSLVRARDYGYTFGSGTRLTVV.

This chain uses TRBV30 with TRBJ1-4, with 9 bases that match TRBD1. Germline CDR1 reads GTSNPN; CDR2 reads SVGIG (reference sequence). V lost 2 bases to trimming and J lost 8 bases; unmatched junction nucleotides: 9. The CDR3 has 15 amino acids. The DNA for the CDR3 is TGTGCCTGGAGTCCCTGGGGACAGGGAACGGAAAAACTGTTTTTT. This translates into CAWSPWGQGTEKLFF.